The sequence of this T cell receptor (beta chain) was determined in a study of blood T cell repertoires in COVID-19. Study at large: The origin of the acute and convalescent COVID-19 samples was the United States, Italy and Spain. PBMCs, B-cell-depleted T cells, or T cells provided the cDNA or gDNA that made up the material.

This clone was recorded only once. Methods used by the authors: Estimation of nucleated cell counts relied on the amplification of reference gene primers. Here immunoSEQ multiplex PCR was the method, and the copy in TCRdb shows in-frame clones only, minus some. V, J and clone size derive from that table, while D and trimming were established from the DNA sequence. There are roughly 110,000 clones in the sample; 90% to 95% occur only once, and approximately 1.2% lies in the top ten. This CDR3 is built from 14 residues. The V end was cut by 6 bases, the J end by 2 bases, with 11 bases between. Germline assignment: CDR1 SQVTM and CDR2 ANQGSEA.

The TCR comes from a woman under 40 with acute or convalescent COVID-19. The specimen was peripheral blood. This chain joins TRBV29-1 and TRBJ2-6, with D perhaps matching TRBD1 (5 bases). The CDR3 DNA follows: TGCAGCGTCGACGCAGGGCCTGGGGCCAACGTCCTGACTTTC. Its protein product is CSVDAGPGANVLTF.